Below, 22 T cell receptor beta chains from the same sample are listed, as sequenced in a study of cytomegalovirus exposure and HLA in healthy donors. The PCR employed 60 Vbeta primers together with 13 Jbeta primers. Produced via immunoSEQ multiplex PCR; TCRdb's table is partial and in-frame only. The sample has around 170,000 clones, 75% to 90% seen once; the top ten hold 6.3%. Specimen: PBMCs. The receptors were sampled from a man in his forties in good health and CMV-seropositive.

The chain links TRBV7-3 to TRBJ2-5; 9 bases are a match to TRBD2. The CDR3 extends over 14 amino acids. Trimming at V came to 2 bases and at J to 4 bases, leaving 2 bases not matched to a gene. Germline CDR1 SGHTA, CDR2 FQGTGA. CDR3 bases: TGTGCCAGCAGCTTAGCGGGGGGGCTAGAGACCCAGTACTTC. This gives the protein CASSLAGGLETQYF.

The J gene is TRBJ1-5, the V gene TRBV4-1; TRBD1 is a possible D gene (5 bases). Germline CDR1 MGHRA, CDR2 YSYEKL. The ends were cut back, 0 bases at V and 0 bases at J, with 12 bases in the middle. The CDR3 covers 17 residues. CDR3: CASSQEGGAGSNQPQHF. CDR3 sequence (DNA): TGCGCCAGCAGCCAAGAGGGTGGGGCAGGTAGCAATCAGCCCCAGCATTTT.

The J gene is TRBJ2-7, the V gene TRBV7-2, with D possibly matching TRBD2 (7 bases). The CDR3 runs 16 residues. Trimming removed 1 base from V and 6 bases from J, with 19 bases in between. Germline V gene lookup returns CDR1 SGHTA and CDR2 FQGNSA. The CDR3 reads CASSLGDGGRIREQYF. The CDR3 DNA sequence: TGTGCCAGCAGCTTAGGAGACGGGGGGCGCATCCGCGAGCAGTACTTC. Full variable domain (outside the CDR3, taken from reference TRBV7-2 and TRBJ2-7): GAGVSQSPSNKVTEKGKDVELRCDPISGHTALYWYRQSLGQGLEFLIYFQGNSAPDKSGLPSDRFSAERTGGSVSTLTIQRTQQEDSAVYLCASSLGDGGRIREQYFGPGTRLTVT.

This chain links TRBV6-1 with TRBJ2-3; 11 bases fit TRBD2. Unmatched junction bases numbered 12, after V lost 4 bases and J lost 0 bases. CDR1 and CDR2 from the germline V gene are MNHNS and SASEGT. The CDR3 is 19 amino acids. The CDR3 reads CASSVPSGGPQLSTDTQYF. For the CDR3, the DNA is TGTGCCAGCAGTGTCCCTAGCGGGGGGCCCCAATTGAGCACAGATACGCAGTATTTT.

The CDR3 bases are TGCGCCAGCAGCCAAGATCAGGGGTACTACGAGCAGTACTTC. Translated, it gives CASSQDQGYYEQYF. This chain connects TRBV4-3 to TRBJ2-7; D may be TRBD1 (6 bases). The CDR3 totals 14 residues. CDR1 is LGHNA, CDR2 YSLEER, per germline. Trimming left V 0 bases short and J 3 bases short, with 9 bases between.

The CDR3 coding sequence is TGTGCCAGTAGTATAGCAGGTCGTGGCTCCTACGAGCAGTACTTC. It codes for CASSIAGRGSYEQYF. This chain uses TRBV19 with TRBJ2-7; D ambiguous. V lost 1 base and J 0 bases, leaving 10 bases between the germline ends. The germline CDR1 and CDR2 sequences are LNHDA and SQIVND (reference sequence). CDR3 length: 15 amino acids.

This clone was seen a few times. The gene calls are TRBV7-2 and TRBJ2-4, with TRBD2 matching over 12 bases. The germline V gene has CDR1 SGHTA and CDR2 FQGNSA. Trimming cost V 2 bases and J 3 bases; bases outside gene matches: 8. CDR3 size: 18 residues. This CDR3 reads CASSLRTSGVGGKNIQYF. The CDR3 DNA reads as TGTGCCAGCAGCTTAAGGACTAGCGGGGTGGGTGGCAAAAACATTCAGTACTTC.

In nucleotides, the CDR3 is TGTGCCAGCAGTTACCGGGGGGACACAGATACGCAGTATTTT. Translating it yields CASSYRGDTDTQYF. The genes are TRBV6-5 and TRBJ2-3; 7 bases are a match to TRBD2. CDR3 length: 14 amino acids. Looked up from germline, CDR1 is MNHEY and CDR2 is SVGAGI. V shed 2 bases, J shed 2 bases, and the junction held 1 base outside the gene matches.

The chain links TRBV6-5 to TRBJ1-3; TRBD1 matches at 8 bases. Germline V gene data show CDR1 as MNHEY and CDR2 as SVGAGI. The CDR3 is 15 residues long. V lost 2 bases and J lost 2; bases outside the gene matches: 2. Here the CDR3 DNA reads TGTGCCAGCAGTTACCAGGGGGCGCCTGGAAACACCATATATTTT. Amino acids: CASSYQGAPGNTIYF.

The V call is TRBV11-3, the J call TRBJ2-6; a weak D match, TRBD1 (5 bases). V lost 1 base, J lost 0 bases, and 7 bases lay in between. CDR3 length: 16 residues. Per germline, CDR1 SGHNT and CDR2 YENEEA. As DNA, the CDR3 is TGTGCCAGCAGCTTAGGCGACAGCTCTGGGGCCAACGTCCTGACTTTC. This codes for CASSLGDSSGANVLTF.

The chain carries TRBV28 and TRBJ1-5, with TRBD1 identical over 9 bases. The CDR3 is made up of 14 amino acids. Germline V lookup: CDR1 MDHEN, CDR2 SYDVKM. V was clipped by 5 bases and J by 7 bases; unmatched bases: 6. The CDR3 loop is CASSQTGGGQPQHF. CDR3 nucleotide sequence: TGTGCCAGCAGTCAAACAGGGGGCGGCCAGCCCCAGCATTTT.

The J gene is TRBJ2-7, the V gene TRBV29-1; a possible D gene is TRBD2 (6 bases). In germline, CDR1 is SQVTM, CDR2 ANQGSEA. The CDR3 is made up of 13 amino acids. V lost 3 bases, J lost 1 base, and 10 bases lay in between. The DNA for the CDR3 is TGCAGCGTTGAGGACTACTATTCCTACGAGCAGTACTTC. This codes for CSVEDYYSYEQYF.

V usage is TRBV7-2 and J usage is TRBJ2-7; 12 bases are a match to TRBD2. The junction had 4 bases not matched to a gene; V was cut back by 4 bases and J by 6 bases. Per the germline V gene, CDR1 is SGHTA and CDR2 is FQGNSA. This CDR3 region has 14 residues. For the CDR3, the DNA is TGTGCCAGCAGCTGGACTAGCGGGGAGGGCGAGCAGTACTTC. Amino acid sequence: CASSWTSGEGEQYF.

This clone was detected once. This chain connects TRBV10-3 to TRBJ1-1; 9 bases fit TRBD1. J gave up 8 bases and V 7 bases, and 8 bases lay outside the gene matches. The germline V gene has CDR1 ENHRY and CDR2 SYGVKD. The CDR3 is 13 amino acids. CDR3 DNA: TGTGCCATCACACAGGGGGCCCCTGCGGAAGCTTTCTTT. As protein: CAITQGAPAEAFF.

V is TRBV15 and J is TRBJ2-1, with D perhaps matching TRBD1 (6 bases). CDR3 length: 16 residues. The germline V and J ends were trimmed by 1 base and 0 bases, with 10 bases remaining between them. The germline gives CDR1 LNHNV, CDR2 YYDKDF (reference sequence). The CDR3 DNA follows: TGTGCCACCAGCAGAGTTAGGGGGTCCTCCTACAATGAGCAGTTCTTC. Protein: CATSRVRGSSYNEQFF.

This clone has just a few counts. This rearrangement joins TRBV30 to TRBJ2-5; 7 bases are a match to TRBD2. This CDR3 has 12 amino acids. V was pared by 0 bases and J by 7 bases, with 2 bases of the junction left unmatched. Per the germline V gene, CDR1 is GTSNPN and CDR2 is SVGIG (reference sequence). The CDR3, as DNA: TGTGCCTGGAGTGTACCGGGAGGGACCCAGTACTTC. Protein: CAWSVPGGTQYF.

The CDR3 loop is CASSSPGTGAYEQYF. The CDR3 nucleotides are TGTGCCAGCAGCTCCCCCGGGACAGGGGCCTACGAGCAGTACTTC. This chain links TRBV7-9 with TRBJ2-7; TRBD1 aligns across 10 bases. Germline CDR1 and CDR2: SEHNR and FQNEAQ (reference sequence). Trimming cost V 4 bases and J 2 bases; bases outside gene matches: 5. The CDR3 has 15 amino acids.

The CDR3 nucleotides are TGCGCCAGCAGTCAAAGGGGGCAGGCAGATACGCAGTATTTT. It yields the protein CASSQRGQADTQYF. V and J are TRBV23-1 and TRBJ2-3; 7 bases are shared with TRBD1. TRBV23-1 is classed as an ORF, of uncertain function. V trimming: 2 bases; J trimming: 4 bases; junction bases outside the gene matches: 3. CDR3 length: 14 amino acids.

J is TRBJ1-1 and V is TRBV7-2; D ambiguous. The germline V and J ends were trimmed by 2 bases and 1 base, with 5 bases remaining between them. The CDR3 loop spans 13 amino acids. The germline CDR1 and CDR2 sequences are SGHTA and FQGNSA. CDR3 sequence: CASSLTGNTEAFF. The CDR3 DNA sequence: TGTGCCAGCAGCTTAACGGGGAACACTGAAGCTTTCTTT. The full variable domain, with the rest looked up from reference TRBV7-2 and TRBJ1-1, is GAGVSQSPSNKVTEKGKDVELRCDPISGHTALYWYRQSLGQGLEFLIYFQGNSAPDKSGLPSDRFSAERTGGSVSTLTIQRTQQEDSAVYLCASSLTGNTEAFFGQGTRLTVV.

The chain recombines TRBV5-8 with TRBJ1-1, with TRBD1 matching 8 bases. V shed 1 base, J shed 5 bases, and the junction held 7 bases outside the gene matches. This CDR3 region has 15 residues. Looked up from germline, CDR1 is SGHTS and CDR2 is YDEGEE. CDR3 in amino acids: CASSLSGQGATEAFF. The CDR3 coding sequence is TGTGCCAGCAGCTTGTCAGGGCAGGGGGCTACTGAAGCTTTCTTT. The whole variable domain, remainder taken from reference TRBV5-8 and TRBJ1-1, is EAGVTQSPTHLIKTRGQQATLRCSPISGHTSVYWYQQALGLGLQFLLWYDEGEERNRGNFPPRFSGRQFPNYSSELNVNALELEDSALYLCASSLSGQGATEAFFGQGTRLTVV.

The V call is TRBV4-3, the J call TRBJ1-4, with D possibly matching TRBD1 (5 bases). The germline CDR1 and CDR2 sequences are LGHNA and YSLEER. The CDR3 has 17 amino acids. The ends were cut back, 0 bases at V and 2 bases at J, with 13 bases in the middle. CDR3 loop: CASSQDYWAGTNEKLFF. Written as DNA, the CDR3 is TGCGCCAGCAGCCAAGATTATTGGGCAGGGACTAATGAAAAACTGTTTTTT.

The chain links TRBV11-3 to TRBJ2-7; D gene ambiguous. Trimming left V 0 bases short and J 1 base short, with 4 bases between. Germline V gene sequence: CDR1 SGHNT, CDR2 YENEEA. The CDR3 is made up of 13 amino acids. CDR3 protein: CASSLDYSYEQYF. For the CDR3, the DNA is TGTGCCAGCAGCTTAGACTATTCCTACGAGCAGTACTTC. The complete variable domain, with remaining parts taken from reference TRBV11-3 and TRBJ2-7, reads EAGVVQSPRYKIIEKKQPVAFWCNPISGHNTLYWYLQNLGQGPELLIRYENEEAVDDSQLPKDRFSAERLKGVDSTLKIQPAELGDSAVYLCASSLDYSYEQYFGPGTRLTVT.